The 18 T cell receptor beta chains given below trace back to one sample, sequenced in a study of shared clonotypes between healthy human individuals. Some clones are missing from TCRdb's copy, which holds only in-frame ones; the method was immunoSEQ multiplex PCR. The sample carries around 690,000 clones, less than 95% recorded once. Sequencing used memory CD8+ T cells from PBMCs. Subset described: CD45RO+ cells pooled with CCR7-negative TemRA cells. The origin of the receptors is a man aged 18 to 35 in good health. Some clones in this sample may be carry-over from other donors' samples.

The chain uses TRBV29-1 and TRBJ1-1, with D uncertain. Looked up from germline, CDR1 is SQVTM and CDR2 is ANQGSEA. There are 14 residues in the CDR3. With 0 bases removed from V and 5 bases from J, the gap between germline ends came to 13 bases. Here the CDR3 DNA reads TGCAGCGTTGAAGATCTTCAAGAAGGAACTGAAGCTTTCTTT. It codes for CSVEDLQEGTEAFF.

The chain carries TRBV2 and TRBJ2-1; 9 positions match TRBD2. J lost 2 bases, V lost 7 bases, and 6 bases had no gene match. CDR1 SNHLY and CDR2 FYNNEI come from the germline V gene. The CDR3 is made up of 15 amino acids. The chain's CDR3 is CASKAGGNAYNEQFF. Written as DNA, the CDR3 is TGTGCCAGCAAGGCGGGAGGGAATGCCTACAATGAGCAGTTCTTC.

This clone was recorded only once. The rearrangement links TRBV27 to TRBJ2-1; D unresolved. V was trimmed by 2 bases and J by 9 bases, leaving 11 bases between them. The CDR3 sequence is 13 residues long. From germline, CDR1 is MNHEY and CDR2 SMNVEV (reference sequence). The CDR3: CASSLQLGPEQFF. CDR3 sequence (DNA): TGTGCCAGCAGTTTACAGTTAGGTCCTGAGCAGTTCTTC.

This chain uses TRBV4-3 with TRBJ1-3; 9 positions agree with TRBD1. The junction had 10 bases not matched to a gene; V was cut back by 1 base and J by 3 bases. This CDR3 has 18 residues. The germline CDR1 and CDR2 sequences are LGHNA and YSLEER. The CDR3 sequence: CASSQGSRETGGGNTIYF. The CDR3 region has the DNA TGCGCCAGCAGCCAAGGCTCTCGGGAGACAGGGGGTGGAAACACCATATATTTT.

This sequence joins TRBV2 and TRBJ2-7; 7 nucleotides line up with TRBD1. The germline V gene has CDR1 SNHLY and CDR2 FYNNEI. The CDR3 runs to 13 residues. V dropped 10 bases and J dropped 2; count of bases not matched to a gene: 8. For the CDR3, the DNA is TGTGCCACAAAGGGGGACAGTCCCTACGAGCAGTACTTC. This encodes CATKGDSPYEQYF.

This chain connects TRBV27 to TRBJ2-7; D is perhaps TRBD1 or TRBD2 (5 bases each). Germline assignment: CDR1 MNHEY and CDR2 SMNVEV (reference sequence). V lost 0 bases and J 3 bases, leaving 15 bases between the germline ends. This CDR3 is 16 amino acids long. The CDR3 loop is CASSLSAGTVYYEQYF. DNA of the CDR3: TGTGCCAGCAGTTTATCGGCTGGGACCGTGTACTACGAGCAGTACTTC.

The chain uses TRBV13 and TRBJ1-5; 7 bases line up with TRBD1. After removal of 5 bases from V and 3 bases from J, the junction contained 4 bases not matched to a gene. The CDR3 covers 14 residues. The germline gives CDR1 PRHDT, CDR2 FYEKMQ (reference sequence). In nucleotides, the CDR3 is TGTGCCAGCAGCGAGGGACAGATCAATCAGCCCCAGCATTTT. Protein sequence: CASSEGQINQPQHF.

The chain joins TRBV6-5 to TRBJ1-2, with 8 bases aligning to TRBD1. Unmatched junction bases numbered 3, after V lost 5 bases and J lost 4 bases. The length of the CDR3 is 13 residues. Germline V gives CDR1 MNHEY, CDR2 SVGAGI. This CDR3 is CASSPTGGYGYTF. The CDR3 DNA is TGTGCCAGCAGTCCTACAGGGGGCTATGGCTACACCTTC.

CDR3 loop: CASSERQTPYEQYF. In nucleotides, the CDR3 is TGTGCCAGCAGTGAACGTCAGACCCCCTACGAGCAGTACTTC. The chain is built from TRBV2 and TRBJ2-7, with no clear D. The CDR3 contains 14 residues. From germline, CDR1 is SNHLY and CDR2 FYNNEI. Deletions cut 2 bases from V and 2 bases from J, with 10 bases between.

This clone came up once. The chain has TRBV27 and TRBJ2-3; 9 bases fit TRBD1. The CDR3 loop spans 16 amino acids. V was clipped by 6 bases and J by 6 bases; unmatched bases: 13. Per the germline V gene, CDR1 is MNHEY and CDR2 is SMNVEV (reference sequence). CDR3 sequence: CASRGFGTGSSDTQYF. As DNA, the CDR3 is TGTGCCAGCAGGGGGTTTGGGACAGGGAGTTCGGATACGCAGTATTTT.

This chain links TRBV7-3 with TRBJ2-1; tentatively, D is TRBD1 (5 bases). CDR1 and CDR2 from the germline V gene are SGHTA and FQGTGA. The CDR3 is 15 residues long. Trimming left V 3 bases short and J 8 bases short, with 17 bases between. CDR3 loop: CASSFLAGRIDEQFF. The CDR3 DNA follows: TGTGCCAGCAGCTTCTTGGCAGGGCGGATCGATGAGCAGTTCTTC. The full variable domain, rest sourced from reference TRBV7-3 and TRBJ2-1, is GAGVSQTPSNKVTEKGKYVELRCDPISGHTALYWYRQSLGQGPEFLIYFQGTGAADDSGLPNDRFFAVRPEGSVSTLKIQRTERGDSAVYLCASSFLAGRIDEQFFGPGTRLTVL.

J is TRBJ1-2 and V is TRBV11-2, with TRBD1 identical over 10 bases. Trimming took 5 bases from V and 5 from J; bases not matched to a gene: 8. The germline CDR1 and CDR2 sequences are SGHAT and FQNNGV. The CDR3 runs to 15 residues. CDR3 amino acids: CASSQTTGGGYGYTF. DNA for the CDR3: TGTGCCAGCAGCCAGACGACAGGGGGCGGGTATGGCTACACCTTC.

V usage is TRBV7-9 and J usage is TRBJ2-7, with 8 bases identical to TRBD2. J was trimmed by 1 base and V by 0 bases; bases with no gene match: 5. Per the germline V gene, CDR1 is SEHNR and CDR2 is FQNEAQ (reference sequence). The CDR3 is 16 residues long. The chain's CDR3 is CASSLAFTSGSYEQYF. The CDR3 DNA sequence: TGTGCCAGCAGCTTAGCGTTCACTAGCGGTTCCTACGAGCAGTACTTC. The full variable domain, its missing parts supplied by reference TRBV7-9 and TRBJ2-7, is DTGVSQNPRHKITKRGQNVTFRCDPISEHNRLYWYRQTLGQGPEFLTYFQNEAQLEKSRLLSDRFSAERPKGSFSTLEIQRTEQGDSAMYLCASSLAFTSGSYEQYFGPGTRLTVT.

The V call is TRBV9, the J call TRBJ2-7, with 8 bases identical to TRBD1. CDR3 length equals 15 residues. Germline V gives CDR1 SGDLS, CDR2 YYNGEE. After removal of 0 bases from V and 4 bases from J, the junction contained 6 bases not matched to a gene. In DNA form, the CDR3 reads TGTGCCAGCAGCGTAGCGGCAGGGGGCGGGTACGAGCAGTACTTC. As protein: CASSVAAGGGYEQYF.

This clone is a singleton in its sample. The chain links TRBV4-3 to TRBJ2-1; 9 bases match TRBD2. Germline CDR1 LGHNA, CDR2 YSLEER. V was clipped by 1 base and J by 1 base; unmatched bases: 8. The CDR3 is 18 amino acids. The chain's CDR3 is CASSQGVSGRQSYNEQFF. CDR3 nucleotides: TGCGCCAGCAGCCAAGGAGTTAGCGGGAGACAGTCCTACAATGAGCAGTTCTTC.

The chain carries TRBV14 and TRBJ1-1; TRBD1 is a possible D gene (6 bases). Germline CDR1 and CDR2: SGHDN and FVKESK. The V and J ends lost 2 bases and 4 bases respectively, with 11 bases between them. CDR3 length: 14 residues. CDR3 nucleotides: TGTGCCAGCAGCCAAAGGGGGAGCGGCACTGAAGCTTTCTTT. Translating it yields CASSQRGSGTEAFF. Full variable domain (remainder filled in from reference TRBV14 and TRBJ1-1): EAGVTQFPSHSVIEKGQTVTLRCDPISGHDNLYWYRRVMGKEIKFLLHFVKESKQDESGMPNNRFLAERTGGTYSTLKVQPAELEDSGVYFCASSQRGSGTEAFFGQGTRLTVV.

This chain links TRBV13 with TRBJ1-1; 9 bases are shared with TRBD1. CDR3 length: 16 amino acids. V dropped 2 bases and J dropped 11; count of bases not matched to a gene: 15. The V gene's germline CDR1 is PRHDT and CDR2 FYEKMQ (reference sequence). CDR3 in DNA: TGTGCCAGCAGCTTAACACACGGACAGGGGTTGATTGGCGCTTTCTTT. This encodes CASSLTHGQGLIGAFF.

The rearrangement joins TRBV27 to TRBJ2-7; possibly TRBD2 for D (5 bases). V was pared by 6 bases and J by 3 bases, with 15 bases between. The CDR3 extends over 14 amino acids. Germline V gene lookup returns CDR1 MNHEY and CDR2 SMNVEV (reference sequence). The CDR3 spells CASSSRLGSYEQYF. The CDR3 DNA reads as TGTGCCAGCAGCTCTAGACTGGGGAGCTACGAGCAGTACTTC.